This TCR beta chain was sequenced in a study of metastatic and nonmetastatic thyroid tumors (dated by TCRdb to the early 2020s). Turning to the overall study: Repertoires were compared across peripheral blood and tumor or nodule tissue samples from malignant and benign thyroid patients. General study outcomes and caveats: TCR beta diversity was reported as significantly higher in malignant tumors than in benign nodules, in both blood and tumor samples.

The library relied on PCR. The instrument given in TCRdb is Illumina HiSeq 4000. The TCR beta-chain CDR3 region of each patient was profiled by high-throughput sequencing. The authors' analysis ran thus. Drawing on CDR3 differences between clinicopathological groups, the researchers built a classifier meant to tell apart patients with distant-metastatic papillary thyroid cancer. The Shannon index was used to measure repertoire diversity, and the Morisita-Horn index was used to measure how similar tumor and blood repertoires were. In TCRdb, the public reads were trimmed at Q25 with fastp and aligned with MiXCR, with productive beta chains retained. The V and J calls follow TCRdb's processing rather than the paper's. Here the sample has approximately 32,000 clones; about 20% occur a single time. The ten largest clonotypes hold about 11% of the sample. This clone was seen ten or more times. Which antigen it targets is not known. No quality values exist for individual bases; no much larger clone is one base distant.

No treatment had been received by any patient before thyroid surgery. The study retrospectively analysed patient clinical samples collected from the early 2010s to the late 2010s using T-cell receptor beta sequencing. Material for sequencing was blood. The clonotype was recovered from a female donor with papillary thyroid cancer or a benign thyroid nodule (not recorded which). Some clones in this sample may be carry-over from other donors' samples.

CDR3 reads: CASSLNRGGEQFF. The DNA sequence reads TGTGCCAGCAGCTTAAACCGAGGAGGGGAGCAGTTCTTC. Recombination connected TRBV11-2 to TRBJ2-1; perhaps TRBD2 is the D gene, with 6 bases matching. From a lookup of the germline V gene, CDR1 and CDR2 are SGHAT and FQNNGV. Trimming at the junction amounts to 2 bases on V and 10 bases on J, and the germline ends lie 12 bases apart. Including the terminal cysteine and phenylalanine, the CDR3 comprises 13 residues. Only CDR3 DNA is held: 39 bases, read in frame from base 1.